This is a list of T cell receptor beta chains from one sample in a study of T cell responses to AZD1222 COVID-19 vaccine. Only in-frame clones appear in the TCRdb table, and some are missing; sequencing was by immunoSEQ multiplex PCR. Of about 130,000 clones detected, around 90% appear once; the ten largest clones hold roughly 0.98%. Sequencing used peripheral blood, obtained 28 days after the second AZD1222 dose. All receptors come from an adult who received the AZD1222 COVID-19 vaccine. CDR3s include the opening cysteine and the closing phenylalanine or tryptophan.

TRBJ2-7 | TRBV5-6 | CASSYLGYEQYF
TRBJ2-5 | TRBV3-1/TRBV3-2 | CASSKGTSGIQETQYF
TRBJ2-3 | TRBV9 | CASSVAALEDTQYF
TRBJ1-3 | TRBV6-5 | CASSPGRFSGNTIYF
TRBJ1-3 | TRBV19 | CASSPESGNTIYF
TRBJ2-7 | TRBV3-1/TRBV3-2 | CASSTTYEQYF
TRBJ2-7 | TRBV5-1 | CASSLVRGTSSYEQYF
TRBJ2-2 | TRBV6-1 | CASSDPRWTSGESTGELFF
TRBJ1-3 | TRBV5-4 | CASSLGQPNHGNTIYF
TRBJ1-2 | TRBV18 | CASSETGFDYGYTF
TRBJ1-1 | TRBV3-1/TRBV3-2 | CASTKTGGTEAFF